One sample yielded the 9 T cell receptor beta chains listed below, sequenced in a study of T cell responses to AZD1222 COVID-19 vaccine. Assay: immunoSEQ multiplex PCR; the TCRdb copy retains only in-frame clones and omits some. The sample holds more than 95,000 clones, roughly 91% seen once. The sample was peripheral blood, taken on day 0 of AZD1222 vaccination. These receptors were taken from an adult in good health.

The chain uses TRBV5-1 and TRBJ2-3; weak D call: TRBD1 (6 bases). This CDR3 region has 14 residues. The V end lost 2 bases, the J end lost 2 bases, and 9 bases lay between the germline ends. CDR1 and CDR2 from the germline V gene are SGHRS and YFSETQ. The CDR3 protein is CASSLGGYTDTQYF. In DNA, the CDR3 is TGCGCCAGCAGCTTAGGGGGTTACACAGATACGCAGTATTTT.

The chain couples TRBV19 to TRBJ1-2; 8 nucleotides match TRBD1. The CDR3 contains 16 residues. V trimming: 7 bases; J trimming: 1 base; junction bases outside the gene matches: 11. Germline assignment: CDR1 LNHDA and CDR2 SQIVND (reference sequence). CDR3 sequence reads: CASKVGAGQGNYGYTF. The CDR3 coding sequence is TGTGCCAGTAAGGTCGGGGCCGGACAGGGTAACTATGGCTACACCTTC.

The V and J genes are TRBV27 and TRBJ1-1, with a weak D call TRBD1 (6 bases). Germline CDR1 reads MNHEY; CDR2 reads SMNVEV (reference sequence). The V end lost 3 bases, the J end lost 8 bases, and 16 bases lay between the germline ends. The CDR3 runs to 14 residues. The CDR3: CASSLNTGRAEAFF. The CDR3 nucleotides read TGTGCCAGCAGTTTGAACACAGGGAGGGCGGAAGCTTTCTTT.

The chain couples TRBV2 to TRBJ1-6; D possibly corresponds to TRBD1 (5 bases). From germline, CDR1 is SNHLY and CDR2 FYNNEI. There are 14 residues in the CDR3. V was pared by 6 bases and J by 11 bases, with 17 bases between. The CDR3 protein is CASRVDSSLTPLHF. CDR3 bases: TGTGCCAGCAGGGTCGACAGCTCCCTAACACCCCTCCACTTT.

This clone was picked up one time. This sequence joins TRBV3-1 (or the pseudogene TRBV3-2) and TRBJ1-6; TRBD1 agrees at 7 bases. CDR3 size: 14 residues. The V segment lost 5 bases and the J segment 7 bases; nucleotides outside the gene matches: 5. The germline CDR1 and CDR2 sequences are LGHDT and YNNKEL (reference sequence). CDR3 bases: TGTGCCAGCAGCTTGCAGGACAGGAATTCACCCCTCCACTTT. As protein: CASSLQDRNSPLHF.

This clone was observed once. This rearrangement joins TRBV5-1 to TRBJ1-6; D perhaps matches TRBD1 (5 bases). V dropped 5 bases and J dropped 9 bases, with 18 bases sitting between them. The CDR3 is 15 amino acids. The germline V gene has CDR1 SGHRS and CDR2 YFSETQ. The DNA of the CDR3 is TGCGCCAGCAGTCACTCCGGGACGGGGAGTTCACCCCTCCACTTT. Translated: CASSHSGTGSSPLHF.

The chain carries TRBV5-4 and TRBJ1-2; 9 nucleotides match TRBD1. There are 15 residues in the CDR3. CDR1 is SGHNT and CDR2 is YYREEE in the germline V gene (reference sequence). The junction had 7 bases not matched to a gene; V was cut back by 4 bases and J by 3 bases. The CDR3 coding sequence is TGTGCCAGCAGCGAACCGGGACAGGGTTACTATGGCTACACCTTC. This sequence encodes CASSEPGQGYYGYTF.

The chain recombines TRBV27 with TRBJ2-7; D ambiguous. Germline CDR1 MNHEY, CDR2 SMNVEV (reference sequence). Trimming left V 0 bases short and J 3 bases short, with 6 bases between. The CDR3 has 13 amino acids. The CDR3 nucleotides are TGTGCCAGCAGTTTATCGGGAAACTACGAGCAGTACTTC. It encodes CASSLSGNYEQYF.

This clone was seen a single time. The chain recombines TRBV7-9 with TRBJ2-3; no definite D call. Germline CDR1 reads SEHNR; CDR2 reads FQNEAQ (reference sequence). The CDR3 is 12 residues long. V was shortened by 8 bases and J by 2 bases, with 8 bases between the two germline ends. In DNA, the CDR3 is TGTGCCAGCCGCATAGCCACAGATACGCAGTATTTT. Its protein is CASRIATDTQYF.